These 18 T cell receptor beta chains share one sample of origin, sequenced in a study of T cell responses to AZD1222 COVID-19 vaccine. Sequencing was performed with immunoSEQ multiplex PCR; in TCRdb, only in-frame clones are kept and a portion is missing. The data show approximately 170,000 clones, roughly 92% seen once. The sample consisted of peripheral blood, taken on day 0 of AZD1222 vaccination. Receptors originate from an adult in good health.

J is TRBJ2-5 and V is TRBV9, with 9 bases lining up with TRBD2. This CDR3 contains 15 residues. The trim removed 3 bases at V and 5 bases at J, leaving 8 bases unmatched. Per the germline V gene, CDR1 is SGDLS and CDR2 is YYNGEE. The CDR3 DNA reads TGTGCCAGCAGCGGCGGACTAGCGCGACGCGAGACCCAGTACTTC. Its translation: CASSGGLARRETQYF.

The rearrangement joins TRBV12-3 or TRBV12-4 to TRBJ2-7, with unresolved D. V was shortened by 5 bases and J by 6 bases, with 11 bases between the two germline ends. The CDR3 covers 12 residues. The CDR3 loop reads CASSTQGLEQYF. The DNA of the CDR3 is TGTGCCAGCAGTACCCAAGGTCTCGAGCAGTACTTC.

The chain combines TRBV5-6 with TRBJ2-7; 8 nucleotides agree with TRBD1. The CDR3 is made up of 14 amino acids. V shed 0 bases, J shed 4 bases, and the junction held 3 bases outside the gene matches. Germline lookup yields CDR1 SGHDT and CDR2 YYEEEE. Here the CDR3 DNA reads TGTGCCAGCAGCTTGGCGAACAGGGGGTACGAGCAGTACTTC. Translating gives CASSLANRGYEQYF.

The chain uses TRBV15 and TRBJ2-7; 9 bases align to TRBD2. The CDR3 contains 17 residues. J gave up 3 bases and V 0 bases, and 9 bases lay outside the gene matches. Germline values: CDR1 LNHNV, CDR2 YYDKDF (reference sequence). In DNA form, the CDR3 reads TGTGCCACCAGCAGAGAAGGGCGGGAGGGCCAGCACTACGAGCAGTACTTC. It encodes CATSREGREGQHYEQYF. Full variable domain (missing parts from reference TRBV15 and TRBJ2-7): DAMVIQNPRYQVTQFGKPVTLSCSQTLNHNVMYWYQQKSSQAPKLLFHYYDKDFNNEADTPDNFQSRRPNTSFCFLDIRSPGLGDTAMYLCATSREGREGQHYEQYFGPGTRLTVT.

The chain recombines TRBV7-8 with TRBJ2-7; 9 nucleotides agree with TRBD1. Trimming cost V 3 bases and J 2 bases; bases outside gene matches: 5. Germline values: CDR1 SGHVS, CDR2 FQNEAQ. The CDR3 is 15 residues long. CDR3 DNA sequence: TGTGCCAGCAGCTTTTCCCGGACAGGGGCCTACGAGCAGTACTTC. This translates into CASSFSRTGAYEQYF.

V usage is TRBV19 and J usage is TRBJ2-1, with D perhaps TRBD1 (5 bases). Germline CDR1 LNHDA, CDR2 SQIVND (reference sequence). V was pared by 1 base and J by 7 bases, with 14 bases between. This CDR3 spans 15 amino acids. The CDR3: CASSIVLGRVNEQFF. The CDR3 DNA is TGTGCCAGTAGTATAGTTCTAGGCAGGGTAAATGAGCAGTTCTTC.

This clone showed up just once. The J gene is TRBJ1-2, the V gene TRBV30, with unresolved D. This CDR3 comprises 12 residues. Germline V gene sequence: CDR1 GTSNPN, CDR2 SVGIG (reference sequence). V was clipped by 1 base and J by 8 bases, with 11 bases between them. The CDR3 DNA follows: TGTGCCTGGAGTGACACGGATTCCGGCTACACCTTC. Translating it yields CAWSDTDSGYTF.

Only a few counts were recorded for this clone. This chain uses TRBV6-5 with TRBJ1-3; D is unresolved. Germline CDR1 and CDR2: MNHEY and SVGAGI. V was trimmed by 0 bases and J by 0 bases, leaving 9 bases between them. The CDR3 extends over 16 amino acids. The CDR3 spells CASSYSDRNSGNTIYF. The CDR3 DNA reads TGTGCCAGCAGTTACTCGGACCGAAACTCTGGAAACACCATATATTTT.

The rearrangement uses TRBV5-1 and TRBJ1-2, with unresolved D. The CDR3 sequence is 15 residues long. Trimming stripped 5 bases from V and 3 bases from J, with 17 bases between. CDR1 is SGHRS and CDR2 is YFSETQ in the germline V gene. For the CDR3, the DNA is TGCGCCAGCAGTTCGGGGTTCCAGGACCACTATGGCTACACCTTC. As protein: CASSSGFQDHYGYTF.

The chain joins TRBV24-1 to TRBJ2-3; tentative D call: TRBD1 (6 bases). CDR1 and CDR2 from the germline V gene are KGHDR and SFDVKD. CDR3 length: 14 residues. V lost 4 bases, J lost 4 bases, and 11 bases lay in between. Here the CDR3 reads CATSEHRDPDTQYF. Here the CDR3 DNA reads TGTGCCACCAGTGAGCACAGGGACCCAGATACGCAGTATTTT.

This sequence joins TRBV5-8 and TRBJ1-2; TRBD1 matches at 11 bases. Germline-derived CDR1 and CDR2 are SGHTS and YDEGEE. The ends lost 4 bases at V and 7 bases at J; junction bases unmatched: 6. This CDR3 has 14 residues. In DNA, the CDR3 is TGTGCCAGCAGCGCGGACAGGGGGCGCGGTGGCTACACCTTC. Its protein is CASSADRGRGGYTF.

This chain joins TRBV5-5 and TRBJ1-5; no firm D call. Germline values: CDR1 SGHKS, CDR2 YYEKEE (reference sequence). The length of the CDR3 is 15 residues. V gave up 4 bases and J gave up 3 bases, with 14 bases separating them. The DNA of the CDR3 is TGTGCCAGCAGCCGCGGACTCACCGACAATCAGCCCCAGCATTTT. This translates into CASSRGLTDNQPQHF.

This chain uses TRBV6-1 with TRBJ1-3; 7 bases are a match to TRBD1. With 2 bases clipped from V and 10 bases from J, the junction kept 8 bases outside the gene matches. In germline, CDR1 is MNHNS, CDR2 SASEGT. This CDR3 region has 14 residues. Here the CDR3 reads CASSESAGGVTIYF. CDR3 DNA: TGTGCCAGCAGTGAATCGGCAGGGGGAGTAACCATATATTTT.

The chain uses TRBV7-3 and TRBJ2-5; 8 positions agree with TRBD1. Germline lookup yields CDR1 SGHTA and CDR2 FQGTGA. Losses at the gene ends were 4 bases for V and 5 bases for J; bases not matched to a gene: 3. The CDR3 runs 13 residues. The CDR3 coding sequence is TGTGCCAGCAGCTCGGACAGGGCGGAGACCCAGTACTTC. It encodes CASSSDRAETQYF.

The rearrangement uses TRBV19 and TRBJ1-1; the D is unclear. This CDR3 comprises 15 residues. Trimming removed 7 bases at V and 0 bases at J, with 15 bases between. Germline CDR1 LNHDA, CDR2 SQIVND (reference sequence). The CDR3 reads CASTPLGGMNTEAFF. CDR3 in DNA: TGTGCCAGTACCCCCCTGGGCGGAATGAACACTGAAGCTTTCTTT.

The chain links TRBV5-1 to TRBJ2-1; 7 positions match TRBD1. There are 15 residues in the CDR3. The V segment lost 0 bases and the J segment 4 bases; nucleotides outside the gene matches: 4. Germline loops: CDR1 SGHRS, CDR2 YFSETQ. CDR3 bases: TGCGCCAGCAGCTTGGGTATGACAGGGTACAATGAGCAGTTCTTC. Protein: CASSLGMTGYNEQFF.

The chain carries TRBV10-3 and TRBJ2-1; 8 bases are a match to TRBD2. Germline trimming cut 8 bases from V and 2 bases from J; bases unmatched to any gene: 2. Germline assignment: CDR1 ENHRY and CDR2 SYGVKD. This CDR3 has 13 amino acids. CDR3 bases: TGTGCCATCGGGGGACTAGCCTACAATGAGCAGTTCTTC. Translated: CAIGGLAYNEQFF.

The V and J genes are TRBV2 and TRBJ2-3; 9 positions agree with TRBD2. CDR1 and CDR2 from the germline V gene are SNHLY and FYNNEI. CDR3 length equals 16 residues. J gave up 5 bases and V 1 base, and 7 bases lay outside the gene matches. CDR3 sequence (DNA): TGTGCCAGCAGTGAAGTGGTAGCGGGAGTAGGAGATACGCAGTATTTT. Translated: CASSEVVAGVGDTQYF. Using reference TRBV2 and TRBJ2-3 for the parts outside the CDR3, the full variable domain is EPEVTQTPSHQVTQMGQEVILRCVPISNHLYFYWYRQILGQKVEFLVSFYNNEISEKSEIFDDQFSVERPDGSNFTLKIRSTKLEDSAMYFCASSEVVAGVGDTQYFGPGTRLTVL.